The sequence of this TCR beta chain was determined in a study of radiotherapy plus CTLA-4 blockade in lung cancer. TCRdb keeps only in-frame clones here, not all; method: immunoSEQ multiplex PCR. The repertoire holds roughly 90,000 clones, 72% seen once, with over 11% in the top ten. The CDR3 contains 14 residues. V lost 4 bases and J 7 bases, leaving 14 bases between the germline ends. The germline CDR1 and CDR2 sequences are SGHNT and YYREEE (reference sequence). It was focal radiation plus CTLA-4 blockade with ipilimumab that patients with chemo-refractory metastatic non-small-cell lung cancer received.

V is TRBV5-4 and J is TRBJ2-2; possible D gene TRBD2, 7 bases. The TCR originated in a human donor with non-small cell lung cancer that progressed on radiotherapy plus ipilimumab. The sample in question was peripheral blood, obtained from a patient treated with radiotherapy plus ipilimumab. CDR3 DNA sequence: TGTGCCAGCAGCACAGGAAGGGGGGGCGGGGAGCTGTTTTTT. This codes for CASSTGRGGGELFF.